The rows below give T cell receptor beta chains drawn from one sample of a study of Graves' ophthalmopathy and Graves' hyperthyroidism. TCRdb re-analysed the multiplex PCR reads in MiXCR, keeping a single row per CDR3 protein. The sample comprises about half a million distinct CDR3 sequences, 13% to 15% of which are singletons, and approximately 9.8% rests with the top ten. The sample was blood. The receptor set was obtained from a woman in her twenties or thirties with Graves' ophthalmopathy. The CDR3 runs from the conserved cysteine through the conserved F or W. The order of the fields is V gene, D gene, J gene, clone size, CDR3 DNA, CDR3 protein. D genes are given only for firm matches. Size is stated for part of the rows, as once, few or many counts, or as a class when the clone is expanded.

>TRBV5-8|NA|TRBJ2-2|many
TGTGCAACGGGGGAGCTGTTTTTT
CATGELFF
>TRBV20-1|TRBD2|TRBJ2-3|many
TGCAGTGCAACAGGCACGGGGGGACTCACAGATACGCAGTATTTT
CSATGTGGLTDTQYF
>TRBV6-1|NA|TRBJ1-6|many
TGTGCCAGCAGTGACGGGTTCGAGGGGTCACCCCTCCACTTT
CASSDGFEGSPLHF
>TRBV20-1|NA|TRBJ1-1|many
TGCAGTGCTAGATGGGGGGTTAGGGGCACTGAAGCTTTCTTT
CSARWGVRGTEAFF
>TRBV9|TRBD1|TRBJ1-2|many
TGTGCCAGCAGCGCTGGGGGACAGGGCTATGGCTACACCTTC
CASSAGGQGYGYTF
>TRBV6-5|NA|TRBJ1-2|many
TGTGCCAGCAGTTACCCAGGTGGCTACACCTTC
CASSYPGGYTF
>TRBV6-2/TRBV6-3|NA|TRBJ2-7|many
TGTGCCAGCAGTTATAGCGGCAGCACCTACGAGCAGTACTTC
CASSYSGSTYEQYF
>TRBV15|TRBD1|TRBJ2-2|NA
TGTGCCACCAGCCCACAGGGGGCGCGGACCGGGGAGCTGTTTTTT
CATSPQGARTGELFF
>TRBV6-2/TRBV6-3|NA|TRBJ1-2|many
TGTGCCAGCAGTTACTTATCGACCCCCAACCAGGGCGGGCCCTATGGCTACACCTTC
CASSYLSTPNQGGPYGYTF
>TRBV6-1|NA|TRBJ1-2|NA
TGTGCCAGCACCGACGAAATCTATGGCTACACCTTC
CASTDEIYGYTF
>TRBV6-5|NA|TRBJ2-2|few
TGTGCCAGCAGTTACTCAGAGACAGTGAACACCGGGGAGCTGTTTTTT
CASSYSETVNTGELFF
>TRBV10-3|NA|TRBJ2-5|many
TGTGCCATCAGCTGGGGCGTGGGGGAGGTCGAGACCCAGTACTTC
CAISWGVGEVETQYF
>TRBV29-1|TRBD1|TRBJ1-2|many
TGCAGCGTTGAAGACGTGGTGCAGGGGGCACATGGCTACACCTTC
CSVEDVVQGAHGYTF
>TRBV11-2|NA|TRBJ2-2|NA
TGTGCCAGCAGGAGAGTAGGGCCGAACACCGGGGAGCTGTTTTTT
CASRRVGPNTGELFF
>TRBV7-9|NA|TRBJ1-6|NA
TGTGCCAGCAGCACCGGGAGGGACTATAATTCACCCCTCCACTTT
CASSTGRDYNSPLHF
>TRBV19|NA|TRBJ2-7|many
TGTGCCAGTAGTGGGGGACGGGCCAATAGCTACGAGCAGTACTTC
CASSGGRANSYEQYF
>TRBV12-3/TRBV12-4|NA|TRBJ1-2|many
TGTGCCAGCAGTTTTCGTGGAACTTTCTATGGCTACACCTTC
CASSFRGTFYGYTF
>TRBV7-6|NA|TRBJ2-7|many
TGTGCCAGCAGCTTAGGACAGGCCCCCTACGAGCAGTACTTC
CASSLGQAPYEQYF
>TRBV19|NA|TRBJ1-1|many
TGTGCCAGTACAAGAGCAGGGGCGGGCACTGAAGCTTTCTTT
CASTRAGAGTEAFF
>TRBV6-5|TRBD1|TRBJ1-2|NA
TGTGCCAGCAGTTACCTTACCGGGACAGGATTGGATGGCTACACCTTC
CASSYLTGTGLDGYTF
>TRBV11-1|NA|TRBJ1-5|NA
TGTGCCAGCAGCTTATTCAGTACTCCGGGACAAAATCAGCCCCAGCATTTT
CASSLFSTPGQNQPQHF
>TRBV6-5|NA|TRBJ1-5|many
TGTGCCAGCAGTTACGGGGGGGGCAATCAGCCCCAGCATTTT
CASSYGGGNQPQHF
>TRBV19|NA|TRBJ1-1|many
TGTGCCAGTAGTATATCCCCGGGACAGAACACTGAAGCTTTCTTT
CASSISPGQNTEAFF
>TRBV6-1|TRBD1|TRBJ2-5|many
TGTGCCAGCAGTGAAGAAGGACAGGCCCAATTGACCCAGTACTTC
CASSEEGQAQLTQYF
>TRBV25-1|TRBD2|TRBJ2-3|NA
TGTGCCAGCAGTCTTGGACTAGCGGAGGAAGGGGAATACACAGATACGCAGTATTTT
CASSLGLAEEGEYTDTQYF
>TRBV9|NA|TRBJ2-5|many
TGTGCCAGCAGCCCTGGGTCATGGGAGACCCAGTACTTC
CASSPGSWETQYF
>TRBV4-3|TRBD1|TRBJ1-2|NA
TGCGCCAGCAGCGGGGACAGGGGCGGCCTGAACTATGGCTACACCTTC
CASSGDRGGLNYGYTF
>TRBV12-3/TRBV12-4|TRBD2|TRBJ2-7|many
TGTGCCAGCAGTTTAGCGCCCCAGGCGGGGGCCTACGAGCAGTACTTC
CASSLAPQAGAYEQYF
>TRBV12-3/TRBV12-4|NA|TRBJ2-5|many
TGTGCCAGCAGCTTAGGTCAGACGGAGACCCAGTACTTC
CASSLGQTETQYF
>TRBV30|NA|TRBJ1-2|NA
TGTGCCTGGAGGACTGGGCGGTCTACTACCTATGGCTACACCTTC
CAWRTGRSTTYGYTF
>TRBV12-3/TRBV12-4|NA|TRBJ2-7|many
TGTGCCAGCAGTTCGCACAGGGTATCCGAGCAGTACTTC
CASSSHRVSEQYF
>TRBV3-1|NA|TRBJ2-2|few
TGTGCCAGCACCCCTCAGGGGCAGAACACCGGGGAGCTGTTTTTT
CASTPQGQNTGELFF
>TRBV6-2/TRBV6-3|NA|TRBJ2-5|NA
TGTGCCAGCAGTTACGCCGGGGCCGTCCAAGAGACCCAGTACTTC
CASSYAGAVQETQYF
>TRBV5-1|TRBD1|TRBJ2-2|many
TGCGCCAGCAGCGCCACAGGGGGGACCGGGGAGCTGTTTTTT
CASSATGGTGELFF
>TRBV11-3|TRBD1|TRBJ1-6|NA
TGTGCCAGCAGACCACAGGGGGGAGATTCACCCCTCCACTTT
CASRPQGGDSPLHF
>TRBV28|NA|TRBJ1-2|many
TGTGCCAGCAGTTTAAGGTTTTTGGGCTACACCTTC
CASSLRFLGYTF